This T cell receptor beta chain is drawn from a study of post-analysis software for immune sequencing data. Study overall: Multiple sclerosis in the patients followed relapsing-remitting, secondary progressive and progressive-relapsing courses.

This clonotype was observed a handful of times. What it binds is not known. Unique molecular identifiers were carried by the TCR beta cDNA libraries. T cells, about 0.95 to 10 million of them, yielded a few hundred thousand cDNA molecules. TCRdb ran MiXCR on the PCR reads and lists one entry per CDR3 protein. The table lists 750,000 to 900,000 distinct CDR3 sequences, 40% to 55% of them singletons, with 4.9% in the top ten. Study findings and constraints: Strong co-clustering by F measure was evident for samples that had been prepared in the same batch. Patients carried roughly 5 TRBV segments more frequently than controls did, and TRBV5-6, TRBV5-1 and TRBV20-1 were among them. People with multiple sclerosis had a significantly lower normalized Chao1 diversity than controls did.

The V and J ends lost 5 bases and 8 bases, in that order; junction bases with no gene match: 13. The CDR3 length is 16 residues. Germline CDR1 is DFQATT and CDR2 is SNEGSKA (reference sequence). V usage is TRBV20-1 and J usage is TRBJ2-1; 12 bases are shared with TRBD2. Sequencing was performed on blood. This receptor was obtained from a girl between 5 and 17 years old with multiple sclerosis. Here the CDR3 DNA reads TGCAGTGCTGAGAGACTAGCGGGAGTGGGTACGGATGAGCAGTTCTTC. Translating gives CSAERLAGVGTDEQFF.